This TCR beta chain was sequenced during a study of PD-1 blockade in mismatch repair-deficient tumors. For the study at large: Patients had about 13 mismatch repair-deficient cancer types and were previously treated and progressing.

The table came from immunoSEQ multiplex PCR; TCRdb's copy has only in-frame clones and leaves some out. The sample shows 55,000 to 85,000 clones, approximately 82% of them seen only once. The ends were cut back, 8 bases at V and 5 bases at J, with 12 bases in the middle. Germline V gene data show CDR1 as MNHEY and CDR2 as SMNVEV (reference sequence). The CDR3 consists of 13 residues. The sequence came from an adult with mismatch repair-deficient cancer. Source: peripheral blood, taken 2 weeks after starting pembrolizumab. This sequence joins TRBV27 and TRBJ1-4; D is unresolved. The chain's CDR3 is CASSWSLNEKLFF. The CDR3, as DNA: TGTGCCAGCTCGTGGTCACTGAATGAAAAACTGTTTTTT.